Sequencing of this T cell receptor (beta chain) was carried out in a study of cytomegalovirus exposure and HLA in healthy donors. Study overall: The study's early data release held 75 million to 95 million unique TCRs from HLA-typed donors. Whole-study results and caveats: An assumption of roughly uniform sequencing depth across donors underlay the presence/absence analyses.

Comment on this clone: What it binds is unknown.

J lost 0 bases, V lost 1 base, and 2 bases had no gene match. The CDR3 runs 16 residues. Germline V lookup: CDR1 MGHRA, CDR2 YSYEKL. PCR employed 60 Vbeta and 13 Jbeta primers. Produced via immunoSEQ multiplex PCR; TCRdb's table is partial and in-frame only. The data hold around 200,000 clones, with 75% to 85% observed a single time. The receptor was isolated from a woman aged 60-75 years in good health and CMV-seropositive. Source material: PBMCs. V usage is TRBV4-1 and J usage is TRBJ1-3; TRBD1 matches 8 bases. CDR3 amino acids: CASSQGQGISGNTIYF. The CDR3 nucleotides are TGCGCCAGCAGCCAAGGACAGGGGATCTCTGGAAACACCATATATTTT.